These 9 T cell receptor beta chains originate from one sample sequenced in a study of T cell responses to AZD1222 COVID-19 vaccine. The protocol was immunoSEQ multiplex PCR, while the TCRdb copy is restricted to in-frame clones and leaves out a portion. The sample shows some 130,000 clones, over 85% of them seen only once. The sequencing here drew on peripheral blood, taken 28 days after the second AZD1222 dose. These receptors all come from an adult who received the AZD1222 COVID-19 vaccine.

This clone was counted a single time. This chain links TRBV5-8 with TRBJ2-2; D is unclear. Between the trimmed V and J ends, which lost 5 bases and 2 bases, there was a span of 1 base. The CDR3 runs 11 residues. Germline CDR1 reads SGHTS; CDR2 reads YDEGEE. As DNA, the CDR3 is TGTGCCAGCAGAAACACCGGGGAGCTGTTTTTT. Amino acid sequence: CASRNTGELFF.

This clone was detected once. The V gene is TRBV6-1, the J gene TRBJ1-1, with D perhaps matching TRBD1 (6 bases). V shed 1 base and J shed 2 bases, with 8 bases lying between them. The CDR3 covers 14 residues. Germline V gene lookup returns CDR1 MNHNS and CDR2 SASEGT. The CDR3 DNA reads as TGTGCCAGCAGTGAAGTGGGGGCTAACACTGAAGCTTTCTTT. Its translation: CASSEVGANTEAFF.

The V gene is TRBV7-2, the J gene TRBJ1-2; maybe TRBD1 (6 bases). CDR3 length equals 14 residues. The V gene lost 6 bases and the J gene lost 2 bases, with 13 bases spanning the gap. Looked up from germline, CDR1 is SGHTA and CDR2 is FQGNSA. DNA for the CDR3: TGTGCCAGCAGTCCTAGCAGGGGCAACTATGGCTACACCTTC. Amino acids: CASSPSRGNYGYTF.

This clone is a singleton in its sample. CDR3 sequence: CASSQDPAGGPGEQFF. As DNA, the CDR3 is TGTGCCAGCAGCCAAGATCCAGCGGGGGGGCCGGGTGAGCAGTTCTTC. The gene calls are TRBV4-2 and TRBJ2-1; 10 nucleotides align to TRBD2. Unmatched junction bases numbered 8, after V lost 0 bases and J lost 9 bases. CDR3 length equals 16 residues. Germline V CDR1 and CDR2: LGHNA, YNFKEQ.

The chain recombines TRBV6-2 or TRBV6-3 with TRBJ2-3; TRBD1 might be the D (7 bases). This CDR3 is 15 amino acids long. The germline V gene encodes CDR1 MNHEY and CDR2 SVGEGT. V was shortened by 2 bases and J by 3 bases, with 12 bases between the two germline ends. The CDR3 DNA reads as TGTGCCAGCAGTTACGTACAGGGGAGGACAGATACGCAGTATTTT. It codes for CASSYVQGRTDTQYF.

This chain connects TRBV6-5 to TRBJ2-7, with 7 bases identical to TRBD1. Germline V gene sequence: CDR1 MNHEY, CDR2 SVGAGI. The CDR3 sequence is 14 residues long. Unmatched junction bases numbered 8, after V lost 7 bases and J lost 2 bases. Here the CDR3 DNA reads TGTGCCAGCATAAACCCGGACAGGCCCTACGAGCAGTACTTC. It translates to CASINPDRPYEQYF.

The chain employs TRBV11-3 and TRBJ2-5; D gene ambiguous. Germline V gene lookup returns CDR1 SGHNT and CDR2 YENEEA. V was trimmed by 0 bases and J by 4 bases, leaving 12 bases between them. There are 15 residues in the CDR3. The CDR3 DNA follows: TGTGCCAGCAGCTTAGATGGAAACCTCTTAGAGACCCAGTACTTC. It codes for CASSLDGNLLETQYF.

This clone was found once. The chain carries TRBV7-9 and TRBJ1-2, with D possibly TRBD1 on 5 matching bases. The CDR3 totals 15 residues. V dropped 0 bases and J dropped 0 bases, with 8 bases sitting between them. Germline lookup yields CDR1 SEHNR and CDR2 FQNEAQ (reference sequence). The CDR3 spells CASSLAPTANYGYTF. CDR3 bases: TGTGCCAGCAGCTTAGCGCCGACAGCTAACTATGGCTACACCTTC.

The chain recombines TRBV2 with TRBJ1-2; D gene uncertain. Trimming pared 4 bases from V and 2 bases from J, leaving 8 bases between. Germline V gene data show CDR1 as SNHLY and CDR2 as FYNNEI. The CDR3 is made up of 13 amino acids. The CDR3 spells CASSVGDNYGYTF. The CDR3 nucleotides are TGTGCCAGCAGTGTCGGAGACAACTATGGCTACACCTTC. Together with reference TRBV2 and TRBJ1-2, the CDR3 gives the full variable domain: EPEVTQTPSHQVTQMGQEVILRCVPISNHLYFYWYRQILGQKVEFLVSFYNNEISEKSEIFDDQFSVERPDGSNFTLKIRSTKLEDSAMYFCASSVGDNYGYTFGSGTRLTVV.